The 26 T cell receptor beta chains below all came from one sample that was sequenced in a study of T-cell reconstitution after alpha-beta-depleted transplantation in children. The TCRbeta library incorporated unique molecular identifiers. In TCRdb, the PCR reads were re-called with MiXCR into one record per CDR3 protein. Here the sample spans roughly 490,000 distinct CDR3 sequences, around 10% being singletons. Sequences were derived from PBMCs, mostly from graft donor cells, sampled 180 days after TCRalphabeta/CD19-depleted stem cell transplant. The source is a female patient aged 2-10 years who had a stem cell transplant for aplastic anemia, so the T cells may come from the graft donor.

This chain uses TRBV7-2 with TRBJ2-1; D ambiguous. Germline V CDR1 and CDR2: SGHTA, FQGNSA. The CDR3 length is 14 residues. Deletions cut 0 bases from V and 7 bases from J, with 10 bases between. The CDR3 is CASSLARPPNEQFF. Here the CDR3 DNA reads TGTGCCAGCAGCTTAGCCCGCCCCCCAAATGAGCAGTTCTTC.

The J gene is TRBJ1-5, the V gene TRBV7-9; D unclear. The V end lost 5 bases, the J end lost 7 bases, and 15 bases lay between the germline ends. Germline V gene data show CDR1 as SEHNR and CDR2 as FQNEAQ (reference sequence). There are 14 residues in the CDR3. The CDR3 DNA reads as TGTGCCAGCAGCCCGACCTTGACCAGACAGCCCCAGCATTTT. It encodes CASSPTLTRQPQHF. Full variable domain (remainder filled in from reference TRBV7-9 and TRBJ1-5): DTGVSQNPRHKITKRGQNVTFRCDPISEHNRLYWYRQTLGQGPEFLTYFQNEAQLEKSRLLSDRFSAERPKGSFSTLEIQRTEQGDSAMYLCASSPTLTRQPQHFGDGTRLSIL.

This clonotype was recorded many times. V gene TRBV5-1 combines with J gene TRBJ1-1; D is perhaps TRBD1 (5 bases). The CDR3 contains 16 residues. Trimming stripped 2 bases from V and 0 bases from J, with 14 bases between. The germline gives CDR1 SGHRS, CDR2 YFSETQ. CDR3: CASSFGGIRMNTEAFF. CDR3 DNA: TGCGCCAGCAGCTTTGGGGGGATCAGGATGAACACTGAAGCTTTCTTT.

The table lists this clonotype with a few counts. The rearrangement joins TRBV5-1 to TRBJ2-7; tentatively, D is TRBD2 (5 bases). Germline CDR1 is SGHRS and CDR2 is YFSETQ. The CDR3 covers 15 residues. V was trimmed by 4 bases and J by 2 bases, leaving 16 bases between them. The CDR3 bases are TGCGCCAGCAGCCCCAGCGGTACAAACACCTACGAGCAGTACTTC. Residues: CASSPSGTNTYEQYF.

This clonotype was counted many times. The chain recombines TRBV28 with TRBJ2-7; TRBD1 matches at 8 bases. There are 15 residues in the CDR3. With V trimmed by 3 bases and J by 1 base, 5 bases remained unmatched. CDR1 is MDHEN and CDR2 is SYDVKM in the germline V gene. The CDR3 sequence: CASSFGDRGSYEQYF. DNA of the CDR3: TGTGCCAGCAGTTTTGGCGACAGGGGATCCTACGAGCAGTACTTC.

This clonotype has only a few counts. The chain uses TRBV20-1 and TRBJ1-5; 9 nucleotides align to TRBD1. Germline CDR1 reads DFQATT; CDR2 reads SNEGSKA (reference sequence). CDR3 length: 14 residues. Losses at the gene ends were 3 bases for V and 6 bases for J; bases not matched to a gene: 6. This CDR3 reads CSARVTGGGQPQHF. The DNA for the CDR3 is TGCAGTGCTAGGGTCACAGGGGGCGGTCAGCCCCAGCATTTT.

This chain uses TRBV6-1 with TRBJ2-4; 7 nucleotides align to TRBD2. This CDR3 has 14 residues. Germline V gives CDR1 MNHNS, CDR2 SASEGT. Losses at the gene ends were 8 bases for V and 4 bases for J; bases not matched to a gene: 8. CDR3 nucleotide sequence: TGTGCCAGCGTGGCCGGGACTAAGAAAAACATTCAGTACTTC. This encodes CASVAGTKKNIQYF.

This clonotype was seen more than once but under ten times. V is TRBV5-1 and J is TRBJ2-3, with D tentatively TRBD1 (5 bases). The CDR3 totals 15 residues. Per germline, CDR1 SGHRS and CDR2 YFSETQ. V gave up 0 bases and J gave up 2 bases, with 10 bases separating them. CDR3 DNA sequence: TGCGCCAGCAGCTTGGTGCAGGGCTACACAGATACGCAGTATTTT. Translating gives CASSLVQGYTDTQYF. Looking up the rest from reference TRBV5-1 and TRBJ2-3 gives the full variable domain: KAGVTQTPRYLIKTRGQQVTLSCSPISGHRSVSWYQQTPGQGLQFLFEYFSETQRNKGNFPGRFSGRQFSNSRSEMNVSTLELGDSALYLCASSLVQGYTDTQYFGPGTRLTVL.

The V call is TRBV7-9, the J call TRBJ1-5; D is unresolved. Germline CDR1 reads SEHNR; CDR2 reads FQNEAQ (reference sequence). The V end lost 2 bases, the J end lost 0 bases, and 11 bases lay between the germline ends. The CDR3 has 16 residues. The CDR3 loop is CASSLRATASNQPQHF. The CDR3, as DNA: TGTGCCAGCAGCTTACGGGCCACAGCTAGCAATCAGCCCCAGCATTTT.

This clonotype appeared many times. The chain uses TRBV29-1 and TRBJ1-4; possibly TRBD1 for D (5 bases). The CDR3 totals 15 residues. V shed 7 bases and J shed 7 bases, with 22 bases lying between them. Germline V lookup: CDR1 SQVTM, CDR2 ANQGSEA. DNA for the CDR3: TGCAGCGCCCTTACTGTGGGGCGCGGGGGTGAAAAACTGTTTTTT. The encoded protein is CSALTVGRGGEKLFF.

The rearrangement links TRBV19 to TRBJ2-5; D possibly corresponds to TRBD1 (5 bases). CDR1 is LNHDA, CDR2 SQIVND, per germline (reference sequence). V gave up 7 bases and J gave up 0 bases, with 12 bases separating them. CDR3 length: 14 residues. DNA for the CDR3: TGTGCCAGTAACGCCAGGGTGTACCAAGAGACCCAGTACTTC. Residues: CASNARVYQETQYF.

This clonotype showed up just a few times. The CDR3 region has the DNA TGTGCCAGCAGTTTATTCCAGCCATACTCCTACAATGAGCAGTTCTTC. It encodes CASSLFQPYSYNEQFF. The rearrangement uses TRBV27 and TRBJ2-1, with D unresolved. The CDR3 length is 16 residues. Trimming took off 1 base at V and 0 bases at J, with 10 bases between the two ends. The germline V gene encodes CDR1 MNHEY and CDR2 SMNVEV (reference sequence).

This chain links TRBV7-9 with TRBJ1-1; 7 positions agree with TRBD1. The CDR3 loop spans 11 amino acids. Trimming took 5 bases from V and 10 from J; bases not matched to a gene: 4. Germline assignment: CDR1 SEHNR and CDR2 FQNEAQ (reference sequence). Here the CDR3 DNA reads TGTGCCAGCAGCCGCCGGGACAGAGCTTTCTTT. Residues: CASSRRDRAFF. The variable domain in full, completed from reference TRBV7-9 and TRBJ1-1, reads DTGVSQNPRHKITKRGQNVTFRCDPISEHNRLYWYRQTLGQGPEFLTYFQNEAQLEKSRLLSDRFSAERPKGSFSTLEIQRTEQGDSAMYLCASSRRDRAFFGQGTRLTVV.

The J gene is TRBJ2-2, the V gene TRBV11-2, with D maybe TRBD2 (6 bases). CDR1 and CDR2 from the germline V gene are SGHAT and FQNNGV. The CDR3 contains 18 residues. V was trimmed by 3 bases and J by 3 bases, leaving 20 bases between them. CDR3: CASSFLVGREWDTGELFF. CDR3 nucleotides: TGTGCCAGCAGCTTCCTAGTTGGACGGGAGTGGGACACCGGGGAGCTGTTTTTT.

This clonotype turned up a few times. This chain connects TRBV5-6 to TRBJ2-7; a possible D gene is TRBD1 (5 bases). CDR3 length: 13 residues. Between the trimmed V and J ends, which lost 4 bases and 7 bases, there was a span of 15 bases. CDR1 is SGHDT, CDR2 YYEEEE, per germline. CDR3 DNA: TGTGCCAGCAGCCTCCTTCAGGGCGAGGAGCAGTACTTC. Translating it yields CASSLLQGEEQYF.

V usage is TRBV7-9 and J usage is TRBJ2-3, with 7 bases fitting TRBD2. Germline loops: CDR1 SEHNR, CDR2 FQNEAQ (reference sequence). J lost 1 base, V lost 10 bases, and 8 bases had no gene match. The CDR3 consists of 14 residues. The CDR3 protein is CAIPLADGTDTQYF. The CDR3 region has the DNA TGTGCCATCCCCCTAGCGGACGGCACAGATACGCAGTATTTT. Filled out from reference TRBV7-9 and TRBJ2-3, the complete variable domain reads DTGVSQNPRHKITKRGQNVTFRCDPISEHNRLYWYRQTLGQGPEFLTYFQNEAQLEKSRLLSDRFSAERPKGSFSTLEIQRTEQGDSAMYLCAIPLADGTDTQYFGPGTRLTVL.

This clonotype was seen repeatedly, ten times or more. The CDR3 loop reads CASSLDPPSAHEGETQYF. Here the CDR3 DNA reads TGCGCCAGCAGCTTGGACCCACCTAGCGCTCACGAGGGGGAGACCCAGTACTTC. The chain joins TRBV5-1 to TRBJ2-5, with D maybe TRBD2 (6 bases). Germline V gene data show CDR1 as SGHRS and CDR2 as YFSETQ. This CDR3 comprises 18 residues. V was pared by 0 bases and J by 5 bases, with 23 bases between.

This clonotype was counted ten times or more. The chain is built from TRBV7-8 and TRBJ1-1; 8 nucleotides match TRBD1. V shed 3 bases and J 5 bases; nucleotides not matched to a gene: 5. The CDR3 is 14 residues long. CDR1 SGHVS and CDR2 FQNEAQ come from the germline V gene. The CDR3 loop reads CASSFGQGGTEAFF. CDR3 DNA sequence: TGTGCCAGCAGCTTCGGACAGGGAGGGACTGAAGCTTTCTTT. Full variable domain (rest looked up from reference TRBV7-8 and TRBJ1-1): GAGVSQSPRYKVAKRGQDVALRCDPISGHVSLFWYQQALGQGPEFLTYFQNEAQLDKSGLPSDRFFAERPEGSVSTLKIQRTQQEDSAVYLCASSFGQGGTEAFFGQGTRLTVV.

This clonotype was recorded a few times. The rearrangement uses TRBV6-1 and TRBJ2-2; D is possibly TRBD2 (5 bases). Trimming cost V 7 bases and J 4 bases, with 13 bases left between them. Germline lookup yields CDR1 MNHNS and CDR2 SASEGT. This CDR3 region has 14 residues. DNA for the CDR3: TGTGCCAGCACCGTGGGAGAGCGCACCGGGGAGCTGTTTTTT. Protein: CASTVGERTGELFF.

The chain has TRBV11-3 and TRBJ2-1, with D unresolved. V was clipped by 3 bases and J by 0 bases, with 9 bases between them. Germline CDR1 is SGHNT and CDR2 is YENEEA. CDR3 length: 15 amino acids. CDR3 amino acids: CASSLKARSYNEQFF. The CDR3 nucleotides are TGTGCCAGCAGCTTGAAGGCCCGCTCCTACAATGAGCAGTTCTTC.

In this sample, this clonotype turned up a few times. V usage is TRBV5-1 and J usage is TRBJ2-3, with D uncertain. V was clipped by 7 bases and J by 0 bases, with 12 bases between them. The CDR3 covers 14 residues. CDR1 and CDR2 from the germline V gene are SGHRS and YFSETQ. This chain's CDR3 is CASCEGRSTDTQYF. The CDR3 DNA sequence: TGCGCCAGCTGCGAAGGCAGAAGCACAGATACGCAGTATTTT.

In its sample, this clonotype was seen a few times. The chain employs TRBV20-1 and TRBJ2-7, with 7 bases fitting TRBD2. The CDR3 totals 14 residues. Germline CDR1 is DFQATT and CDR2 is SNEGSKA (reference sequence). V shed 3 bases, J shed 2 bases, and the junction held 7 bases outside the gene matches. CDR3: CSARTLANAYEQYF. The CDR3 DNA reads as TGCAGTGCTAGGACACTAGCGAATGCCTACGAGCAGTACTTC.

This clonotype was counted at least ten times. The chain links TRBV28 to TRBJ1-5; 9 bases map to TRBD1. V dropped 1 base and J dropped 9; count of bases not matched to a gene: 16. The length of the CDR3 is 18 residues. The germline gives CDR1 MDHEN, CDR2 SYDVKM. In DNA form, the CDR3 reads TGTGCCAGCAGTTTATCCGGAATGGGACAGGGCCTTCTGGGGCCCCAGCATTTT. Its protein is CASSLSGMGQGLLGPQHF.

The gene calls are TRBV28 and TRBJ2-1; D not certain. This CDR3 is 16 amino acids long. The ends were cut back, 5 bases at V and 4 bases at J, with 18 bases in the middle. Germline loops: CDR1 MDHEN, CDR2 SYDVKM. DNA of the CDR3: TGTGCCAGCAGTGAGCCTGGGAAGGGTAGTTACAATGAGCAGTTCTTC. Amino acids: CASSEPGKGSYNEQFF. The variable domain in full, completed from reference TRBV28 and TRBJ2-1, reads DVKVTQSSRYLVKRTGEKVFLECVQDMDHENMFWYRQDPGLGLRLIYFSYDVKMKEKGDIPEGYSVSREKKERFSLILESASTNQTSMYLCASSEPGKGSYNEQFFGPGTRLTVL.

Only a few counts were recorded for this clonotype. V usage is TRBV5-1 and J usage is TRBJ2-1; TRBD2 matches at 7 bases. Trimming at V came to 8 bases and at J to 0 bases, leaving 5 bases not matched to a gene. Germline assignment: CDR1 SGHRS and CDR2 YFSETQ. This CDR3 has 14 amino acids. The CDR3, as DNA: TGCGCCAGTCACCCGGGGGGCTCCTACAATGAGCAGTTCTTC. It codes for CASHPGGSYNEQFF.

A few counts support this clonotype. The chain has TRBV18 and TRBJ2-1; 8 bases match TRBD1. The CDR3 extends over 16 amino acids. Looked up from germline, CDR1 is KGHSH and CDR2 is LQKENI. The junction had 10 bases not matched to a gene; V was cut back by 3 bases and J by 6 bases. CDR3 nucleotides: TGTGCCAGCTCACCTCGCCTTCGGGACAGGAGCAATGAGCAGTTCTTC. Its protein is CASSPRLRDRSNEQFF.